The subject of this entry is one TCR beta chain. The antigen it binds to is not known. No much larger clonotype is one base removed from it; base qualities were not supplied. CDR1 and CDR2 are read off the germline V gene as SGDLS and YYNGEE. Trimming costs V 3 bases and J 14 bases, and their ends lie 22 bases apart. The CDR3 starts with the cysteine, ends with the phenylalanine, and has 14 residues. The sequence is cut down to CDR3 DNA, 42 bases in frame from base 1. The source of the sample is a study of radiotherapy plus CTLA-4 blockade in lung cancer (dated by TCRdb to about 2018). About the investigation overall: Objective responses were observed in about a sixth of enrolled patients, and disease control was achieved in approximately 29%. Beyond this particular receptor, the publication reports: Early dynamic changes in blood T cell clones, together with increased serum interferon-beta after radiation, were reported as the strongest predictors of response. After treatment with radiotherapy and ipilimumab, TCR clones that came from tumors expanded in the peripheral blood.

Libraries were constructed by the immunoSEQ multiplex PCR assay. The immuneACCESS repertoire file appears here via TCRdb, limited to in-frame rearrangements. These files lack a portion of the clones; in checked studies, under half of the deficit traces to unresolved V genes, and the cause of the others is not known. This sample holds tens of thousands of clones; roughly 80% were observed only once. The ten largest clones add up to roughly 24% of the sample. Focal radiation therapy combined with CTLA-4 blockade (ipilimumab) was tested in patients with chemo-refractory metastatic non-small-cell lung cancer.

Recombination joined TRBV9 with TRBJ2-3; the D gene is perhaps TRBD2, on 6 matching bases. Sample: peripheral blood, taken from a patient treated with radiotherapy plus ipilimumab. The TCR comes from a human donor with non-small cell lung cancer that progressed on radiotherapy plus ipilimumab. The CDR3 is CASSGGTGDSFGYF. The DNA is TGTGCCAGCAGCGGGGGAACGGGAGACAGCTTTGGGTATTTT.